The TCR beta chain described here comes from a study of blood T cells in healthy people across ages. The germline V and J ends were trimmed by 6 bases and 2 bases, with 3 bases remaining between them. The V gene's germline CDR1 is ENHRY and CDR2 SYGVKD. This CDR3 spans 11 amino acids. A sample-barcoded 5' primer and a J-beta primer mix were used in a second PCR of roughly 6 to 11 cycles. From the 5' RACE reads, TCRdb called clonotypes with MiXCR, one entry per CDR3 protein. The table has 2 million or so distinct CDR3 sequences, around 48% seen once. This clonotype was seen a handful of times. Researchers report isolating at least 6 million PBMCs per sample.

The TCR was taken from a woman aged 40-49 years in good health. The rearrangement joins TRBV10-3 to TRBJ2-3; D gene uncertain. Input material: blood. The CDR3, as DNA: TGTGCCATCAGAGACACAGATACGCAGTATTTT. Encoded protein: CAIRDTDTQYF.